Each of the 13 T cell receptor beta chains below was sequenced from the same sample in a study of cytotoxic CD8 clonotypes in ibrutinib-treated CLL. Sequencing used immunoSEQ multiplex PCR; TCRdb keeps in-frame clones, though not all of them. This table holds approximately 150,000 clones, about four fifths found once. The sample was PBMCs, taken after 24 months of ibrutinib treatment. The receptors were gathered from a human donor with chronic lymphocytic leukemia.

The chain links TRBV5-1 to TRBJ1-1; 9 bases match TRBD1. The CDR3 has 16 amino acids. V trimming: 2 bases; J trimming: 1 base; junction bases outside the gene matches: 6. CDR1 is SGHRS, CDR2 YFSETQ, per germline. CDR3 protein: CASSFTGTGPNTEAFF. DNA for the CDR3: TGCGCCAGCAGCTTCACCGGGACAGGGCCGAACACTGAAGCTTTCTTT.

This chain uses TRBV7-2 with TRBJ1-5; D is perhaps TRBD1 (6 bases). This CDR3 region has 16 residues. Germline values: CDR1 SGHTA, CDR2 FQGNSA. The V gene lost 5 bases and the J gene lost 2 bases, with 16 bases spanning the gap. The CDR3 region has the DNA TGTGCCAGCAGCCCGCAGACAGGCCAGGGCAATCAGCCCCAGCATTTT. Amino acids: CASSPQTGQGNQPQHF. Full variable domain (rest looked up from reference TRBV7-2 and TRBJ1-5): GAGVSQSPSNKVTEKGKDVELRCDPISGHTALYWYRQSLGQGLEFLIYFQGNSAPDKSGLPSDRFSAERTGGSVSTLTIQRTQQEDSAVYLCASSPQTGQGNQPQHFGDGTRLSIL.

The V call is TRBV11-3, the J call TRBJ2-3, with D maybe TRBD1 (6 bases). Deletions cut 5 bases from V and 6 bases from J, with 12 bases between. This CDR3 region has 13 residues. In germline, CDR1 is SGHNT, CDR2 YENEEA. The CDR3 DNA reads TGTGCCAGCAGCACAGGGTATGGGGATACGCAGTATTTT. Protein product: CASSTGYGDTQYF. The full variable domain, in which reference TRBV11-3 and TRBJ2-3 provide the parts outside the CDR3, is EAGVVQSPRYKIIEKKQPVAFWCNPISGHNTLYWYLQNLGQGPELLIRYENEEAVDDSQLPKDRFSAERLKGVDSTLKIQPAELGDSAVYLCASSTGYGDTQYFGPGTRLTVL.

V gene TRBV5-1 combines with J gene TRBJ1-1, with D uncertain. Germline assignment: CDR1 SGHRS and CDR2 YFSETQ. V shed 0 bases and J shed 1 base, with 10 bases lying between them. There are 15 residues in the CDR3. In DNA, the CDR3 is TGCGCCAGCAGCTTGGACGGCAGCTCGAACACTGAAGCTTTCTTT. Protein sequence: CASSLDGSSNTEAFF.

This clone was detected once. The genes are TRBV18 and TRBJ2-3, with a possible D match to TRBD2 (6 bases). Germline V CDR1 and CDR2: KGHSH, LQKENI. Trimming left V 3 bases short and J 3 bases short, with 10 bases between. This CDR3 has 14 residues. The CDR3 loop reads CASSPIAGTDTQYF. For the CDR3, the DNA is TGTGCCAGCTCACCGATTGCGGGAACAGATACGCAGTATTTT.

This clone was counted ten times or more. The chain couples TRBV2 to TRBJ1-3, with 8 bases that match TRBD1. Per the germline V gene, CDR1 is SNHLY and CDR2 is FYNNEI. The CDR3 extends over 15 amino acids. V lost 7 bases, J lost 4 bases, and 9 bases stayed unmatched. In nucleotides, the CDR3 is TGTGCCAGCAAACGACAGGGGATAAGGGGAAACACCATATATTTT. Translating it yields CASKRQGIRGNTIYF.

CDR3: CASSPDSVSYEQYF. The DNA of the CDR3 is TGTGCCAGCTCACCCGATAGCGTCTCCTACGAGCAGTACTTC. The chain has TRBV18 and TRBJ2-7; tentatively, D is TRBD2 (5 bases). This CDR3 spans 14 amino acids. The V gene lost 3 bases and the J gene lost 0 bases, with 9 bases spanning the gap. In germline, CDR1 is KGHSH, CDR2 LQKENI. Combining the CDR3 with reference TRBV18 and TRBJ2-7 gives the whole variable domain NAGVMQNPRHLVRRRGQEARLRCSPMKGHSHVYWYRQLPEEGLKFMVYLQKENIIDESGMPKERFSAEFPKEGPSILRIQQVVRGDSAAYFCASSPDSVSYEQYFGPGTRLTVT.

The CDR3 DNA is TGTGCCAGCAGCCAGGCGGTTCCTGAAGCTTTCTTT. Encoded protein: CASSQAVPEAFF. The chain links TRBV7-2 to TRBJ1-1; no clear D gene. The CDR3 runs 12 residues. V lost 5 bases and J lost 6, with 10 bases in between. Germline CDR1 SGHTA, CDR2 FQGNSA.

The rearrangement uses TRBV11-1 and TRBJ1-3; perhaps TRBD1 as D (5 bases). There are 13 residues in the CDR3. Germline CDR1 and CDR2: SGHAT and FQDESV (reference sequence). Trimming removed 5 bases at V and 6 bases at J, with 11 bases between. In DNA form, the CDR3 reads TGTGCCAGCAGCGTCGACAGTATAAACACCATATATTTT. Translated: CASSVDSINTIYF.

V gene TRBV5-6 combines with J gene TRBJ1-2; D is uncertain. V was trimmed by 2 bases and J by 2 bases, leaving 7 bases between them. Germline-derived CDR1 and CDR2 are SGHDT and YYEEEE. CDR3 length: 13 residues. CDR3 DNA: TGTGCCAGCAGCTTCGGCAGCAACTATGGCTACACCTTC. This sequence encodes CASSFGSNYGYTF.

V is TRBV7-2 and J is TRBJ2-7, with no clear D. The CDR3 has 12 amino acids. With 1 base removed from V and 6 bases from J, the gap between germline ends came to 7 bases. Germline V gene sequence: CDR1 SGHTA, CDR2 FQGNSA. CDR3 sequence (DNA): TGTGCCAGCAGCTTAGGGTCCGGCGAGCAGTACTTC. Translation gives CASSLGSGEQYF.

CDR3 bases: TGTGCCAGCAGCTTGGGCCATGGCTACACCTTC. It yields the protein CASSLGHGYTF. This chain links TRBV7-2 with TRBJ1-2, with unresolved D. Trimming removed 3 bases from V and 6 bases from J, with 5 bases in between. Germline V CDR1 and CDR2: SGHTA, FQGNSA. The CDR3 has 11 amino acids.

The chain recombines TRBV11-2 with TRBJ1-2; TRBD1 agrees at 7 bases. Germline loops: CDR1 SGHAT, CDR2 FQNNGV. Trimming took 5 bases from V and 6 from J; bases not matched to a gene: 9. The CDR3 runs 14 residues. The CDR3 region has the DNA TGTGCCAGCAGCCCCCGCAGGGGGGTAGATGGCTACACCTTC. Encoded protein: CASSPRRGVDGYTF.